These 21 T cell receptor beta chains share one sample of origin, sequenced in a study of T cell responses to AZD1222 COVID-19 vaccine. Here immunoSEQ multiplex PCR was the method, and the copy in TCRdb shows in-frame clones only, minus some. The sample lists 150,000 to 200,000 clones; 80% to 95% were seen once. The sample was peripheral blood, taken 28 days after the second AZD1222 dose. These receptor sequences come from an adult who received the AZD1222 COVID-19 vaccine.

Only a few counts were recorded for this clone. This chain connects TRBV6-6 to TRBJ2-2, with 10 bases identical to TRBD2. J was trimmed by 2 bases and V by 8 bases; bases with no gene match: 2. The V gene's germline CDR1 is MNHNY and CDR2 SVGAGI (reference sequence). The CDR3 length is 14 residues. In DNA form, the CDR3 reads TGTGCCAGCGTAGCGGGAGGCAACACCGGGGAGCTGTTTTTT. This gives the protein CASVAGGNTGELFF.

The chain recombines TRBV6-1 with TRBJ2-3, with D possibly TRBD1 on 5 matching bases. The germline gives CDR1 MNHNS, CDR2 SASEGT. Trimming took 2 bases from V and 5 from J, leaving 23 bases between them. The CDR3 extends over 18 amino acids. The CDR3 sequence: CASSEQTGISGYVDTQYF. The CDR3 DNA reads TGTGCCAGCAGTGAACAAACAGGAATCTCAGGATACGTAGATACGCAGTATTTT.

The chain couples TRBV10-3 to TRBJ2-7, with TRBD1 matching over 7 bases. Germline V CDR1 and CDR2: ENHRY, SYGVKD. J gave up 6 bases and V 2 bases, and 7 bases lay outside the gene matches. This CDR3 comprises 14 residues. This CDR3 reads CAISEIDRAGEQYF. For the CDR3, the DNA is TGTGCCATCAGTGAGATCGACAGGGCAGGCGAGCAGTACTTC.

This clone occurred once. The chain combines TRBV4-1 with TRBJ1-3; D is undetermined. The V and J ends lost 0 bases and 4 bases respectively, with 10 bases between them. CDR3 length: 15 residues. Germline values: CDR1 MGHRA, CDR2 YSYEKL. CDR3 amino acids: CASSQERDSGNTIYF. The CDR3 bases are TGCGCCAGCAGCCAAGAACGGGATTCGGGAAACACCATATATTTT.

The CDR3 protein is CASSQGGKGPKNQPQHF. DNA for the CDR3: TGCGCCAGCAGCCAAGGAGGGAAGGGACCCAAAAATCAGCCCCAGCATTTT. V and J are TRBV4-1 and TRBJ1-5; the D gene is possibly TRBD1 (5 bases). Looked up from germline, CDR1 is MGHRA and CDR2 is YSYEKL. The length of the CDR3 is 17 residues. The ends were cut back, 1 base at V and 4 bases at J, with 17 bases in the middle.

The chain is built from TRBV7-6 and TRBJ1-4; 7 bases are shared with TRBD1. The V segment lost 5 bases and the J segment 3 bases; nucleotides outside the gene matches: 3. The CDR3 runs to 14 residues. Germline V CDR1 and CDR2: SGHVS, FNYEAQ. Written as DNA, the CDR3 is TGTGCCAGCAGCCCAGACAGGGCTAATGAAAAACTGTTTTTT. Protein: CASSPDRANEKLFF.

This clone occurred a few times. This chain uses TRBV6-1 with TRBJ1-1; TRBD1 aligns across 7 bases. The CDR3 loop spans 15 amino acids. V was pared by 3 bases and J by 0 bases, with 4 bases of the junction left unmatched. Per germline, CDR1 MNHNS and CDR2 SASEGT. CDR3 sequence reads: CASSDRGSLNTEAFF. CDR3 nucleotide sequence: TGTGCCAGCAGTGACAGGGGGAGCCTGAACACTGAAGCTTTCTTT.

The chain carries TRBV4-1 and TRBJ1-2; D may be TRBD1 (6 bases). Trimming removed 1 base from V and 5 bases from J, with 14 bases in between. The CDR3 totals 15 residues. Per the germline V gene, CDR1 is MGHRA and CDR2 is YSYEKL. For the CDR3, the DNA is TGCGCCAGCAGCCAAGGGGGACAACCTTCATATGGCTACACCTTC. Protein sequence: CASSQGGQPSYGYTF.

The J gene is TRBJ2-5, the V gene TRBV7-2, with 10 positions matching TRBD2. CDR3 length equals 16 residues. Looked up from germline, CDR1 is SGHTA and CDR2 is FQGNSA. V gave up 4 bases and J gave up 5 bases; unmatched junction bases: 10. The CDR3 bases are TGTGCCAGCAGCTCCGACCCTAGCGGGGGTTGGGAGACCCAGTACTTC. This encodes CASSSDPSGGWETQYF.

This clone was seen a few times. The gene calls are TRBV5-5 and TRBJ2-4; D perhaps matches TRBD2 (6 bases). Germline-derived CDR1 and CDR2 are SGHKS and YYEKEE (reference sequence). The CDR3 has 14 residues. V gave up 0 bases and J gave up 7 bases, with 11 bases separating them. The CDR3, as DNA: TGTGCCAGCAGCTTGGTGGAGGGTGGGAACATTCAGTACTTC. Its translation is CASSLVEGGNIQYF.

V is TRBV7-2 and J is TRBJ2-3; D call uncertain. Germline CDR1 SGHTA, CDR2 FQGNSA. This CDR3 has 15 residues. V was cut by 1 base and J by 1 base, with 9 bases left in between. The CDR3 bases are TGTGCCAGCAGCTTAGGCTGGGCGGGCACAGATACGCAGTATTTT. Translating it yields CASSLGWAGTDTQYF.

The CDR3 protein is CASSNRRGGWYEQYF. Here the CDR3 DNA reads TGTGCCAGTAGCAACCGACGAGGGGGTTGGTACGAGCAGTACTTC. This chain uses TRBV19 with TRBJ2-7; tentatively, D is TRBD1 (6 bases). There are 15 residues in the CDR3. Trimming removed 6 bases at V and 4 bases at J, with 19 bases between. Germline CDR1 LNHDA, CDR2 SQIVND (reference sequence).

The rearrangement joins TRBV5-1 to TRBJ1-3, with 12 bases aligning to TRBD1. The CDR3 sequence is 16 residues long. Losses at the gene ends were 4 bases for V and 0 bases for J; bases not matched to a gene: 2. Looked up from germline, CDR1 is SGHRS and CDR2 is YFSETQ. In nucleotides, the CDR3 is TGCGCCAGCAGCCCGGGACAGGGGGCCTCTGGAAACACCATATATTTT. Its translation is CASSPGQGASGNTIYF.

The rearrangement links TRBV19 to TRBJ2-7; TRBD2 matches at 10 bases. The trim removed 3 bases at V and 6 bases at J, leaving 11 bases unmatched. The CDR3 has 16 residues. Germline V lookup: CDR1 LNHDA, CDR2 SQIVND (reference sequence). CDR3 nucleotide sequence: TGTGCCAGTAGTATCAAAAGCGGGAGGGCCCTGGGCGAGCAGTACTTC. It encodes CASSIKSGRALGEQYF.

The rearrangement joins TRBV4-2 to TRBJ2-1; 11 bases are a match to TRBD2. The trim removed 1 base at V and 7 bases at J, leaving 9 bases unmatched. This CDR3 comprises 17 residues. Germline values: CDR1 LGHNA, CDR2 YNFKEQ. The CDR3 loop reads CASSQAVSASGRNEQFF. The CDR3 nucleotides are TGTGCCAGCAGCCAAGCGGTCTCGGCTAGCGGGAGGAATGAGCAGTTCTTC.

The rearrangement links TRBV5-4 to TRBJ2-7; 8 bases are a match to TRBD2. The CDR3 length is 14 residues. Germline lookup yields CDR1 SGHNT and CDR2 YYREEE (reference sequence). V lost 4 bases, J lost 5 bases, and 8 bases stayed unmatched. DNA for the CDR3: TGTGCCAGCAGCCGTGCAACGGGGGGGCACGAGCAGTACTTC. Protein product: CASSRATGGHEQYF.

V gene TRBV7-9 combines with J gene TRBJ2-3; D ambiguous. CDR3 length: 16 amino acids. Between the trimmed V and J ends, which lost 1 base and 1 base, there was a span of 12 bases. Germline CDR1 reads SEHNR; CDR2 reads FQNEAQ (reference sequence). The CDR3, as DNA: TGTGCCAGCAGCTTAGAGGCAGGTCTCGGCACAGATACGCAGTATTTT. Protein sequence: CASSLEAGLGTDTQYF.

This clone showed up just once. The rearrangement joins TRBV11-3 to TRBJ1-6; no clear D gene. Germline CDR1 is SGHNT and CDR2 is YENEEA. This CDR3 comprises 13 residues. Deletions cut 1 base from V and 6 bases from J, with 4 bases between. The CDR3 DNA reads as TGTGCCAGCAGCTTAGGATCTAATTCACCCCTCCACTTT. Translating gives CASSLGSNSPLHF.

The rearrangement uses TRBV5-5 and TRBJ1-2, with D possibly TRBD1 on 5 matching bases. From germline, CDR1 is SGHKS and CDR2 YYEKEE (reference sequence). CDR3 length equals 16 residues. Trimming stripped 0 bases from V and 1 base from J, with 13 bases between. The CDR3 DNA reads as TGTGCCAGCAGCTTGGGTGTTTCAGGGAATAACTATGGCTACACCTTC. Translated: CASSLGVSGNNYGYTF. Using reference TRBV5-5 and TRBJ1-2 for the parts outside the CDR3, the full variable domain is DAGVTQSPTHLIKTRGQQVTLRCSPISGHKSVSWYQQVLGQGPQFIFQYYEKEERGRGNFPDRFSARQFPNYSSELNVNALLLGDSALYLCASSLGVSGNNYGYTFGSGTRLTVV.

The genes are TRBV3-1 (or the pseudogene TRBV3-2) and TRBJ2-5; D remains ambiguous. Germline V gene sequence: CDR1 LGHDT, CDR2 YNNKEL (reference sequence). V was clipped by 5 bases and J by 5 bases, with 21 bases between them. This CDR3 is 16 amino acids long. The CDR3 reads CASSMICLSFSETQYF. The CDR3 nucleotides read TGTGCCAGCAGCATGATTTGTCTTTCTTTCTCTGAGACCCAGTACTTC.

This rearrangement joins TRBV6-1 to TRBJ1-1; D not resolved. The CDR3 has 13 residues. The germline CDR1 and CDR2 sequences are MNHNS and SASEGT. Trimming took off 3 bases at V and 6 bases at J, with 11 bases between the two ends. The CDR3 is CASSDPIHPEAFF. DNA of the CDR3: TGTGCCAGCAGTGACCCGATACATCCTGAAGCTTTCTTT.